A selection of T cell receptor beta chains follows, all from one sample in a study of T cell responses to AZD1222 COVID-19 vaccine. Measured with immunoSEQ multiplex PCR; TCRdb has only the in-frame clones, and not every one. The data show fewer than 20,000 clones, with around 92% seen just once and 8.7% held by the top ten. This specimen consisted of peripheral blood, obtained 28 days after the second AZD1222 dose. Every receptor here comes from an adult who received the AZD1222 COVID-19 vaccine. Each CDR3 is given with its conserved first and last residue. D genes are given only for firm matches. Size values are once, few and many counts, or a class for expanded clones, and some rows have none.

length,size,V,D,J,CDR3,DNA
17,NA,TRBV7-9,TRBD2,TRBJ2-1,CASTLRAGTSGREEQFF,TGTGCCAGCACCCTTAGGGCCGGGACTAGCGGGAGAGAGGAGCAGTTCTTC
15,NA,TRBV7-9,NA,TRBJ1-1,CASSLDLVVNTEAFF,TGTGCCAGCAGCTTAGATCTGGTAGTGAACACTGAAGCTTTCTTT
15,NA,TRBV5-1,TRBD2,TRBJ2-5,CASSLTPSGKETQYF,TGCGCCAGCAGCCTCACGCCTAGCGGGAAAGAGACCCAGTACTTC
13,NA,TRBV6-5,NA,TRBJ1-2,CASTSQANYGYTF,TGTGCCAGCACCTCACAGGCTAACTATGGCTACACCTTC
14,NA,TRBV30,TRBD1,TRBJ2-5,CAWNKRQGAETQYF,TGTGCCTGGAACAAAAGACAGGGGGCAGAGACCCAGTACTTC
17,NA,TRBV9,NA,TRBJ1-1,CASSVVGGESMNTEAFF,TGTGCCAGCAGCGTAGTCGGCGGGGAGAGCATGAACACTGAAGCTTTCTTT
15,once,TRBV12-5,TRBD2,TRBJ2-2,CASAPQRGRTGELFF,TGTGCTAGTGCCCCTCAGCGGGGCCGCACCGGGGAGCTGTTTTTT
16,NA,TRBV14,NA,TRBJ2-1,CASSQRFGISYNEQFF,TGTGCCAGCAGCCAAAGGTTCGGGATCTCCTACAATGAGCAGTTCTTC
16,NA,TRBV7-9,NA,TRBJ1-3,CASSPRRRFSGNTIYF,TGTGCCAGCAGCCCAAGGCGGCGGTTCTCTGGAAACACCATATATTTT
11,NA,TRBV28,NA,TRBJ1-4,CASSAPRGLFF,TGTGCCAGCAGTGCCCCACGGGGTCTGTTTTTT
12,NA,TRBV5-1,TRBD1,TRBJ1-2,CASSLDWDSLTF,TGCGCCAGCAGCTTGGACTGGGACAGCCTCACCTTC
16,NA,TRBV15,TRBD1,TRBJ1-2,CATSRDHDRGLYGYTF,TGTGCCACCAGCAGAGATCACGACAGGGGACTATATGGCTACACCTTC
15,NA,TRBV5-1,NA,TRBJ1-1,CASSLPQGETSEAFF,TGCGCCAGCAGCTTACCCCAAGGGGAAACAAGTGAAGCTTTCTTT
15,NA,TRBV2,TRBD1,TRBJ1-6,CASSWTGGMDSPLHF,TGTGCCAGCAGCTGGACAGGGGGGATGGATTCACCCCTCCACTTT
15,NA,TRBV10-3,NA,TRBJ2-7,CAISPGARTTYEQYF,TGTGCCATCAGCCCTGGGGCCAGGACAACCTACGAGCAGTACTTC
14,NA,TRBV20-1,TRBD1,TRBJ2-7,CSASSGQVSYEQYF,TGCAGTGCTAGTTCCGGACAGGTCTCCTACGAGCAGTACTTC
15,NA,TRBV2,NA,TRBJ1-3,CASSRPGWDGNTIYF,TGTGCCAGCAGTCGGCCAGGGTGGGACGGAAACACCATATATTTT
12,NA,TRBV2,NA,TRBJ1-1,CASTGAGTEAFF,TGTGCCAGCACCGGGGCGGGAACTGAAGCTTTCTTT
15,NA,TRBV19,NA,TRBJ1-5,CASSIPDRSNQPQHF,TGTGCCAGTAGTATCCCGGACCGTAGCAATCAGCCCCAGCATTTT
13,NA,TRBV3-1/TRBV3-2,NA,TRBJ2-2,CASSLRGTGELFF,TGTGCCAGCAGCCTTCGGGGAACCGGGGAGCTGTTTTTT
14,NA,TRBV3-1/TRBV3-2,NA,TRBJ2-3,CASSPGISTDTQYF,TGTGCCAGCAGCCCGGGAATTAGCACAGATACGCAGTATTTT
15,NA,TRBV3-1/TRBV3-2,TRBD2,TRBJ2-5,CASTYSGLAMKTQYF,TGTGCCAGCACCTACTCGGGACTAGCGATGAAGACCCAGTACTTC
15,NA,TRBV9,NA,TRBJ2-7,CASSPKGIWNYEQYF,TGTGCCAGCAGCCCCAAGGGAATCTGGAACTACGAGCAGTACTTC
14,NA,TRBV7-7,NA,TRBJ2-1,CASSLDPASNEQFF,TGTGCTAGCAGCTTAGACCCCGCCTCCAATGAGCAGTTCTTC